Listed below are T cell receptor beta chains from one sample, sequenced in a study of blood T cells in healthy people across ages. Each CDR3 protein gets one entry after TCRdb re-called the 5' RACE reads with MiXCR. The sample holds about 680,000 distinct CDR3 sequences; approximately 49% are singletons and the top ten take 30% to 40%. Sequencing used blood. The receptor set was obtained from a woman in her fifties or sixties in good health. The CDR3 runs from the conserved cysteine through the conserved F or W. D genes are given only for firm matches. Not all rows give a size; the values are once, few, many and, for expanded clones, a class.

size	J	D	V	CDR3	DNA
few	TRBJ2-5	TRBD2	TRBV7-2	CASSLVGSGGGETQYF	TGTGCCAGCAGCTTGGTGGGGTCGGGAGGTGGAGAGACCCAGTACTTC
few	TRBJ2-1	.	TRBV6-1	CASNSDRSISYNEQFF	TGTGCCAGCAACAGCGACAGAAGCATCTCCTACAATGAGCAGTTCTTC
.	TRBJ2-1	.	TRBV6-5	CASRRTRDSYNEQFF	TGTGCCAGCCGCCGCACAAGGGATTCCTACAATGAGCAGTTCTTC
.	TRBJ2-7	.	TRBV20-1	CSARPSRAYEQYF	TGCAGTGCTAGACCCAGTCGGGCCTACGAGCAGTACTTC
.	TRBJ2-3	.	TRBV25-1	CASSPPGANTQYF	TGTGCCAGCAGTCCCCCCGGCGCGAATACGCAGTATTTT
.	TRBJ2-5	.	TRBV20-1	CSARPPGTPGRETQYF	TGCAGTGCTAGACCCCCCGGTACCCCCGGCAGAGAGACCCAGTACTTC
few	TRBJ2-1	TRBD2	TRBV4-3	CASSLHAGGPNEQFF	TGCGCCAGCAGCCTTCATGCGGGAGGGCCGAATGAGCAGTTCTTC
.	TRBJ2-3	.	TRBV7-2	CASSLWHTDTQYF	TGTGCCAGCAGCTTATGGCACACAGATACGCAGTATTTT
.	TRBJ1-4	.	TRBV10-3	CAIKPARGANEKLFF	TGTGCCATCAAACCCGCACGGGGGGCTAATGAAAAACTGTTTTTT
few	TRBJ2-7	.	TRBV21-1	CASSKPPYEQYF	TGTGCCAGCAGCAAACCCCCCTACGAGCAGTACTTC
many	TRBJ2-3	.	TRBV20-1	CSATDRTTDTQYF	TGCAGTGCTACTGACAGGACCACAGATACGCAGTATTTT
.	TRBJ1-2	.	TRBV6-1	CASSEAGLVYGYTF	TGTGCCAGCAGTGAAGCAGGACTCGTCTATGGCTACACCTTC
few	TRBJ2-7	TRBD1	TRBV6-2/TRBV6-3	CASSLPGTGSSYEQYF	TGTGCCAGCAGCCTCCCCGGGACAGGGAGCTCCTACGAGCAGTACTTC
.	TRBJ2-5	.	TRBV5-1	CASSGGWRDRETQYF	TGCGCCAGCAGCGGGGGCTGGCGGGATAGGGAGACCCAGTACTTC
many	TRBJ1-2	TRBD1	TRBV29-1	CSAGGEGQGDYGYTF	TGCAGCGCGGGGGGTGAGGGACAGGGAGACTATGGCTACACCTTC
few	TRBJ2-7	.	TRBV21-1	CASTPTGTGQSYEQYF	TGTGCCAGCACCCCAACCGGGACAGGTCAGTCCTACGAGCAGTACTTC
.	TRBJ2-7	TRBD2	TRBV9	CASSVGSSGVSYEQYF	TGTGCCAGCAGCGTAGGATCTAGCGGGGTCTCCTACGAGCAGTACTTC
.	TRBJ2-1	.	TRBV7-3	CASSPPRGLGRDEQFF	TGTGCCAGCAGCCCCCCCAGAGGTCTCGGGCGAGATGAGCAGTTCTTC
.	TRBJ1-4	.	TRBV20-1	CSASPGTGNEKLFF	TGCAGTGCTAGCCCCGGGACCGGGAATGAAAAACTGTTTTTT
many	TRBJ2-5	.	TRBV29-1	CSVVWGAGTQYF	TGCAGCGTTGTCTGGGGGGCAGGGACCCAGTACTTC
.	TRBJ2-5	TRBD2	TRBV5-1	CASSLAGGEETQYF	TGCGCCAGCAGCTTGGCGGGGGGAGAAGAGACCCAGTACTTC
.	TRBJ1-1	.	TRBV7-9	CASSPRTAMNTEAFF	TGTGCCAGCAGCCCCCGGACAGCCATGAACACTGAAGCTTTCTTT
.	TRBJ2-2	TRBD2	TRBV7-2	CASSLELAGASAGELFF	TGTGCCAGCAGCTTAGAACTAGCGGGAGCCAGCGCCGGGGAGCTGTTTTTT
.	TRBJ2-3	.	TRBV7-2	CASTAGRTSDTQYF	TGTGCCAGCACCGCGGGGAGAACTAGTGATACGCAGTATTTT
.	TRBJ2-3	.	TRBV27	CAGSSHTDTQYF	TGTGCCGGCAGTTCCCACACAGATACGCAGTATTTT
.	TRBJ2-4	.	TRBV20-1	CSARTPGGVPKQYF	TGCAGTGCTAGAACCCCGGGCGGGGTCCCTAAGCAGTACTTC
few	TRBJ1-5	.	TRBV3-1	CASSPSTGSQPQHF	TGTGCCAGCAGCCCCTCAACAGGGAGTCAGCCCCAGCATTTT
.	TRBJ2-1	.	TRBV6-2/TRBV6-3	CASSFKLGSSYNEQFF	TGTGCCAGCAGTTTTAAACTGGGGAGCTCCTACAATGAGCAGTTCTTC
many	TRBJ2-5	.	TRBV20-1	CSARDVGADGETQYF	TGCAGTGCTAGAGATGTGGGGGCGGACGGAGAGACCCAGTACTTC
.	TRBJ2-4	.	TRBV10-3	CAISERPGGIQYF	TGTGCCATCAGTGAACGACCAGGCGGCATTCAGTACTTC
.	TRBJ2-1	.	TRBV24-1	CATSAGDNEQFF	TGTGCCACCAGTGCCGGAGACAATGAGCAGTTCTTC
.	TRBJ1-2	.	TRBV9	CASSVGGDNYGYTF	TGTGCCAGCAGCGTAGGAGGAGATAACTATGGCTACACCTTC
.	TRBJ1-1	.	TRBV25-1	CASSELGLGPTEAFF	TGTGCCAGCAGTGAATTGGGATTGGGGCCAACTGAAGCTTTCTTT
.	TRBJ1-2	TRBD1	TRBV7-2	CASSVRQGGGYGYTF	TGTGCCAGCAGCGTGCGACAGGGTGGAGGCTATGGCTACACCTTC
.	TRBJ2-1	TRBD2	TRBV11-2	CASSPGLAGTNEQFF	TGTGCCAGCAGCCCCGGACTAGCGGGAACCAATGAGCAGTTCTTC
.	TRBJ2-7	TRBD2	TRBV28	CACSRRAGVRNEQYF	TGTGCCTGCAGCCGACGGGCGGGAGTGAGAAATGAGCAGTACTTC
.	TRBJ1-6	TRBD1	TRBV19	CASSRNSGTDNSLLHF	TGTGCCAGTAGTAGGAACTCCGGGACAGATAATTCACTCCTCCACTTT
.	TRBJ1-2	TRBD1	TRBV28	CASSTLGTGNYGYTF	TGTGCCAGCAGTACCCTGGGGACAGGGAACTATGGCTACACCTTC
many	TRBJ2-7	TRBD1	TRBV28	CASSTRTGSYEQYF	TGTGCCAGCAGTACACGGACAGGGTCCTACGAGCAGTACTTC
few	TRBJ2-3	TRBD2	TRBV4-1	CASSQGGGRTTDTQYF	TGCGCCAGCAGCCAAGGAGGCGGGAGGACCACAGATACGCAGTATTTT
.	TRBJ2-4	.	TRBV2	CASKPVIAKNIQYF	TGTGCCAGCAAACCGGTCATAGCCAAAAACATTCAGTACTTC
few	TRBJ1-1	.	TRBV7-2	CASSLGAGRANTEAFF	TGTGCCAGCAGCTTAGGAGCGGGGAGAGCGAACACTGAAGCTTTCTTT
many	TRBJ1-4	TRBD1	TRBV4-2	CASSQERQGEDEKLFF	TGTGCCAGCAGCCAAGAGCGACAGGGTGAGGATGAAAAACTGTTTTTT
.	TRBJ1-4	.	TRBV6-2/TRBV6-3	CASSWTVNEKLFF	TGTGCCAGCAGTTGGACAGTCAATGAAAAACTGTTTTTT
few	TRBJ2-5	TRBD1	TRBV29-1	CSVGGTGWQETQYF	TGCAGCGTTGGTGGGACAGGGTGGCAAGAGACCCAGTACTTC
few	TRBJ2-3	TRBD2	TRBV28	CASRQLGLAGDLRTDTQYF	TGTGCCAGCAGACAATTGGGACTAGCGGGAGACCTCCGCACAGATACGCAGTATTTT
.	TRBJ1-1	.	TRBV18	CASSPLQGFDTEAFF	TGTGCCAGCTCACCGCTTCAGGGATTCGACACTGAAGCTTTCTTT
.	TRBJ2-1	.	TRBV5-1	CASSLGVAVYNEQFF	TGCGCCAGCAGCTTGGGGGTAGCGGTTTACAATGAGCAGTTCTTC
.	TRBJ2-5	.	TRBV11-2	CASSSGPGTTQYF	TGTGCCAGCAGCTCCGGACCCGGGACGACCCAGTACTTC
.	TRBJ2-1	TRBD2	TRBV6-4	CASSEGFSGRGNEQFF	TGTGCCAGCAGTGAAGGTTTTAGCGGGAGGGGAAATGAGCAGTTCTTC
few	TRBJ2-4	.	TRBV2	CASSELGGHDKNIQYF	TGTGCCAGCAGTGAACTAGGGGGGCACGACAAAAACATTCAGTACTTC
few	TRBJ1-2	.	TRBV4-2	CASSQEFSDYGYTF	TGTGCCAGCAGCCAAGAGTTCTCAGACTATGGCTACACCTTC
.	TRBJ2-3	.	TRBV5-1	CASSRGGVGSTDTQYF	TGCGCCAGCAGCAGAGGCGGGGTTGGGAGCACAGATACGCAGTATTTT
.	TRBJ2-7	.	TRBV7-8	CVSSLAGQGSYEQYF	TGTGTCAGCAGCTTAGCGGGACAGGGATCATACGAGCAGTACTTC
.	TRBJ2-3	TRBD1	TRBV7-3	CASSLHRGITDTQYF	TGTGCCAGCAGCTTACACAGGGGGATCACAGATACGCAGTATTTT
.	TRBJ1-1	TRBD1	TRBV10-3	CAIRDRGRLDTEAFF	TGTGCCATCAGGGACAGGGGCCGGTTGGACACTGAAGCTTTCTTT
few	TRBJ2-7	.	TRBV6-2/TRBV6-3	CASSSRGVTWGSYEQYF	TGTGCCAGCAGTTCTAGGGGCGTTACCTGGGGCTCCTACGAGCAGTACTTC